The TCR beta chain described here comes from a study of blood T cell repertoires in COVID-19. Study background: Both acute and convalescent COVID-19 samples were obtained from the United States, Italy and Spain. The cDNA or gDNA used as material had been derived from T cells, B-cell-depleted T cells, or PBMCs.

Germline lookup yields CDR1 KGHSH and CDR2 LQKENI. The CDR3 is 14 amino acids. V dropped 3 bases and J dropped 2; count of bases not matched to a gene: 3. Original processing methods: Reference gene primer amplification gave estimated nucleated cell counts. Sequenced by immunoSEQ multiplex PCR; TCRdb stores in-frame clones only, minus some. Clone size and V and J calls were adopted from that table, with D and trimming inferred from the DNA. The table has approximately 230,000 clones, 70% to 90% seen once. Sequencing was done on a sample of peripheral blood. The chain is built from TRBV18 and TRBJ2-7, with 8 bases aligning to TRBD2. The TCR originated in a woman between 35 and 50 years old who had recovered from COVID-19. CDR3 in amino acids: CASSPRTSPYEQYF. The DNA of the CDR3 is TGTGCCAGCTCACCCCGGACTAGCCCCTACGAGCAGTACTTC.